These 19 T cell receptor beta chains were all obtained from the same sample, sequenced in a study of CD8+ T cells in alopecia areata. Sequencing used cDNA as its template, made by extracting RNA and reverse transcribing it. The table came from immunoSEQ multiplex PCR; TCRdb's copy has only in-frame clones and leaves some out. Counted here are 10,000 to 15,000 clones, 68% occurring once; the ten biggest clones make up 7%. This sample's treatment: oral pan-JAK inhibitor, 5-10 mg twice daily. From alopecia areata patients, lesional scalp punch biopsies and peripheral blood were collected. The source was skin, collected at week 4, from a patient treated with tofacitinib. These TCRs come from a human donor with alopecia areata.

The chain joins TRBV29-1 to TRBJ1-3; D is undetermined. Germline V gene sequence: CDR1 SQVTM, CDR2 ANQGSEA. This CDR3 is 11 amino acids long. Deletions cut 6 bases from V and 4 bases from J, with 7 bases between. This CDR3 reads CSVLHGNTIYF. The CDR3 nucleotides read TGCAGCGTCTTACACGGAAACACCATATATTTT.

The chain joins TRBV7-2 to TRBJ2-1; 7 nucleotides match TRBD2. Germline-derived CDR1 and CDR2 are SGHTA and FQGNSA. V gave up 4 bases and J gave up 0 bases; unmatched junction bases: 9. The CDR3 covers 17 residues. The CDR3 DNA reads TGTGCCAGCAGCTCCGTACTAGCGACGACCTCCTACAATGAGCAGTTCTTC. Amino acids: CASSSVLATTSYNEQFF.

The chain uses TRBV4-3 and TRBJ1-6; D is undetermined. Looked up from germline, CDR1 is LGHNA and CDR2 is YSLEER. The CDR3 extends over 16 amino acids. The V gene lost 2 bases and the J gene lost 0 bases, with 8 bases spanning the gap. CDR3 DNA sequence: TGCGCCAGCAGCCAATTCCCGAGCTCCTATAATTCACCCCTCCACTTT. It codes for CASSQFPSSYNSPLHF.

The V gene is TRBV5-6, the J gene TRBJ2-1; D is uncertain. Germline V CDR1 and CDR2: SGHDT, YYEEEE. V dropped 0 bases and J dropped 5 bases, with 15 bases sitting between them. There are 16 residues in the CDR3. Here the CDR3 reads CASSLGLLQRHNEQFF. The CDR3 DNA reads TGTGCCAGCAGCTTGGGGCTCCTACAGAGGCACAATGAGCAGTTCTTC.

The V and J genes are TRBV27 and TRBJ1-2, with 8 bases fitting TRBD1. The CDR3 contains 14 residues. V gave up 6 bases and J gave up 3 bases; unmatched junction bases: 6. Germline V gives CDR1 MNHEY, CDR2 SMNVEV (reference sequence). CDR3 amino acids: CASRQGVAYYGYTF. The DNA of the CDR3 is TGTGCCAGCAGACAGGGGGTCGCCTACTATGGCTACACCTTC.

The rearrangement uses TRBV7-8 and TRBJ2-6; D gene ambiguous. V dropped 3 bases and J dropped 1 base, with 1 base sitting between them. In germline, CDR1 is SGHVS, CDR2 FQNEAQ. CDR3 length equals 13 residues. The DNA of the CDR3 is TGTGCCAGCAGCTTTTCTGGGGCCAACGTCCTGACTTTC. Residues: CASSFSGANVLTF. The full variable domain, completed using reference TRBV7-8 and TRBJ2-6, is GAGVSQSPRYKVAKRGQDVALRCDPISGHVSLFWYQQALGQGPEFLTYFQNEAQLDKSGLPSDRFFAERPEGSVSTLKIQRTQQEDSAVYLCASSFSGANVLTFGAGSRLTVL.

The chain carries TRBV7-2 and TRBJ2-7, with 8 bases lining up with TRBD2. The length of the CDR3 is 16 residues. V shed 2 bases, J shed 0 bases, and the junction held 6 bases outside the gene matches. CDR1 and CDR2 from the germline V gene are SGHTA and FQGNSA. DNA of the CDR3: TGTGCCAGCAGCTTATTAGGGGCGGGGGGCTCCTACGAGCAGTACTTC. Its translation is CASSLLGAGGSYEQYF.

In this sample, this clone turned up a few times. The gene calls are TRBV18 and TRBJ2-1, with 8 bases identical to TRBD2. After removal of 3 bases from V and 4 bases from J, the junction contained 5 bases not matched to a gene. The CDR3 consists of 15 residues. The V gene's germline CDR1 is KGHSH and CDR2 LQKENI. CDR3 in amino acids: CASSPSGTSYNEQFF. CDR3 nucleotides: TGTGCCAGCTCACCCTCCGGGACTAGTTACAATGAGCAGTTCTTC. Full variable domain (outside the CDR3, taken from reference TRBV18 and TRBJ2-1): NAGVMQNPRHLVRRRGQEARLRCSPMKGHSHVYWYRQLPEEGLKFMVYLQKENIIDESGMPKERFSAEFPKEGPSILRIQQVVRGDSAAYFCASSPSGTSYNEQFFGPGTRLTVL.

Only one count was recorded for this clone. The chain uses TRBV4-3 and TRBJ1-6, with a weak D call TRBD1 (5 bases). Trimming pared 1 base from V and 4 bases from J, leaving 8 bases between. Germline CDR1 LGHNA, CDR2 YSLEER. The CDR3 is 15 residues long. DNA for the CDR3: TGCGCCAGCAGCCAAGGCGAGGGGTATAATTCACCCCTCCACTTT. Translating gives CASSQGEGYNSPLHF.

V and J are TRBV4-3 and TRBJ2-1; 12 bases are shared with TRBD2. The CDR3 runs 15 residues. Trimming took 1 base from V and 7 from J; bases not matched to a gene: 2. The germline CDR1 and CDR2 sequences are LGHNA and YSLEER. CDR3 loop: CASSQGLAGANEQFF. The CDR3 nucleotides are TGCGCCAGCAGCCAAGGACTAGCGGGGGCGAATGAGCAGTTCTTC.

Worth noting for this clone: This CDR3 fails to terminate in the conserved phenylalanine or tryptophan, so it likely reflects a read error. The chain joins TRBV7-9 to TRBJ2-6; the D is unclear. Germline V gene data show CDR1 as SEHNR and CDR2 as FQNEAQ (reference sequence). The CDR3 has 18 amino acids. V lost 5 bases and J lost 5, with 22 bases in between. In DNA form, the CDR3 reads TGTGCCAGCAGCAACGAGTCATACCATACAAGTCGGGCCAACGTCCTGACTTTA. It specifies CASSNESYHTSRANVLTL.

This sequence joins TRBV30 and TRBJ1-4; D is uncertain. Between the trimmed V and J ends, which lost 2 bases and 8 bases, there was a span of 9 bases. The V gene's germline CDR1 is GTSNPN and CDR2 SVGIG (reference sequence). The CDR3 length is 12 residues. CDR3 coding DNA: TGTGCCTGGAGTTGGATGGCGGAAAAACTGTTTTTT. Translation: CAWSWMAEKLFF.

This clone came up a few times. This chain links TRBV19 with TRBJ1-5; 8 nucleotides line up with TRBD1. V lost 4 bases to trimming and J lost 2 bases; unmatched junction nucleotides: 1. The V gene's germline CDR1 is LNHDA and CDR2 SQIVND (reference sequence). The length of the CDR3 is 14 residues. The CDR3 bases are TGTGCCAGTAGTAAGACAGGGGGCAATCAGCCCCAGCATTTT. Amino acids: CASSKTGGNQPQHF. Using reference TRBV19 and TRBJ1-5 for the parts outside the CDR3, the full variable domain is DGGITQSPKYLFRKEGQNVTLSCEQNLNHDAMYWYRQDPGQGLRLIYYSQIVNDFQKGDIAEGYSVSREKKESFPLTVTSAQKNPTAFYLCASSKTGGNQPQHFGDGTRLSIL.

The chain joins TRBV7-8 to TRBJ1-5; possibly TRBD1 for D (5 bases). V shed 1 base and J shed 9 bases, with 16 bases lying between them. Per the germline V gene, CDR1 is SGHVS and CDR2 is FQNEAQ. This CDR3 has 15 residues. CDR3 nucleotides: TGTGCCAGCAGCTTAGGGGGGTCTGTCCCTGGGCCCCAGCATTTT. Protein product: CASSLGGSVPGPQHF.

This chain uses TRBV6-5 with TRBJ2-7; the D gene is possibly TRBD1 (6 bases). The CDR3 extends over 12 amino acids. V lost 6 bases and J lost 7, with 13 bases in between. Germline assignment: CDR1 MNHEY and CDR2 SVGAGI. The DNA of the CDR3 is TGTGCCAGCAGCCAATTTCAGGGGGAGCAGTACTTC. Its translation is CASSQFQGEQYF.

This clone was observed a single time. This chain connects TRBV5-1 to TRBJ2-2, with 7 bases matching TRBD1. Germline V CDR1 and CDR2: SGHRS, YFSETQ. V shed 4 bases, J shed 5 bases, and the junction held 8 bases outside the gene matches. The CDR3 has 15 residues. The CDR3 loop is CASSDNRGPTGELFF. CDR3 DNA: TGCGCCAGCAGCGATAACAGGGGTCCGACCGGGGAGCTGTTTTTT.

This clone was counted a few times. Other nucleotide sequences from this sample produce the same CDR3. The rearrangement joins TRBV7-2 to TRBJ2-1; D is undetermined. The V gene's germline CDR1 is SGHTA and CDR2 FQGNSA. V lost 1 base, J lost 4 bases, and 2 bases lay in between. This CDR3 is built from 12 residues. The CDR3 loop reads CASSLGYNEQFF. The DNA for the CDR3 is TGTGCCAGCAGCTTAGGTTACAATGAGCAGTTCTTC.

In its sample, this clone was seen once. Other DNA sequences in the same sample also yield this CDR3. The genes are TRBV7-8 and TRBJ2-1; 7 bases match TRBD1. Germline V gene lookup returns CDR1 SGHVS and CDR2 FQNEAQ. The CDR3 sequence is 15 residues long. Losses at the gene ends were 5 bases for V and 8 bases for J; bases not matched to a gene: 12. CDR3 in amino acids: CASSLRDRAIYEQFF. The CDR3 nucleotides are TGTGCCAGCAGCCTCCGGGACAGAGCTATCTATGAGCAGTTCTTC.

The rearrangement links TRBV5-1 to TRBJ1-2; D is ambiguous. The CDR3 runs 13 residues. Germline CDR1 is SGHRS and CDR2 is YFSETQ. Trimming took off 0 bases at V and 0 bases at J, with 3 bases between the two ends. The CDR3 DNA reads as TGCGCCAGCAGCTTGGAAGCTAACTATGGCTACACCTTC. Translated: CASSLEANYGYTF.